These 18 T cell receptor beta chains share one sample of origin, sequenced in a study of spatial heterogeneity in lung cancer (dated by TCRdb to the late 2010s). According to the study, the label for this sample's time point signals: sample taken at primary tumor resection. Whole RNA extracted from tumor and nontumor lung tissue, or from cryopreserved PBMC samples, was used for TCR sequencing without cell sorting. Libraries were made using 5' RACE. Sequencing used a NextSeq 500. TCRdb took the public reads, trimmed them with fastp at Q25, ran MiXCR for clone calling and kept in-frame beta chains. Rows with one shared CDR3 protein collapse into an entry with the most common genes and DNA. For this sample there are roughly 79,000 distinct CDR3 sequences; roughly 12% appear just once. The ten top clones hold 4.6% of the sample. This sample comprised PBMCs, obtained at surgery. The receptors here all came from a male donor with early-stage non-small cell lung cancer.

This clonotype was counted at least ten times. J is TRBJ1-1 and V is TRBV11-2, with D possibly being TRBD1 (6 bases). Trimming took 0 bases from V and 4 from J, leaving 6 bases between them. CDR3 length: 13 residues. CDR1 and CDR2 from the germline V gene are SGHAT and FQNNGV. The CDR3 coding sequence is TGTGCCAGCAGCTTAGAGACAGGCACTGAAGCTTTCTTT. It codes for CASSLETGTEAFF.

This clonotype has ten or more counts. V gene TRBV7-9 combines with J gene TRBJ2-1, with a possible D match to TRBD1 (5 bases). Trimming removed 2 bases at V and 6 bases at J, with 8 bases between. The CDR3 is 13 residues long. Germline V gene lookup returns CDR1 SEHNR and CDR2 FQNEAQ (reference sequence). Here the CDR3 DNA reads TGTGCCAGCAGCTTAAAAGGGGTCAATGAGCAGTTCTTC. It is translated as CASSLKGVNEQFF. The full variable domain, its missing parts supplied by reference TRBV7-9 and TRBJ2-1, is DTGVSQNPRHKITKRGQNVTFRCDPISEHNRLYWYRQTLGQGPEFLTYFQNEAQLEKSRLLSDRFSAERPKGSFSTLEIQRTEQGDSAMYLCASSLKGVNEQFFGPGTRLTVL.

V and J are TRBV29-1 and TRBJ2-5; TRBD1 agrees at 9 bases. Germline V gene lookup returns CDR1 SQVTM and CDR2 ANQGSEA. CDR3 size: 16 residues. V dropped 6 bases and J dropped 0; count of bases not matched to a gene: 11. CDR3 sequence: CSVPSRGQGHQETQYF. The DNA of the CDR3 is TGCAGCGTCCCTTCGAGGGGACAGGGTCACCAAGAGACCCAGTACTTC.

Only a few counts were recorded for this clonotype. CDR3 nucleotide sequence: TGTGCCAGCAGCTCCCCCCCTGGAGAGACCTACGAGCAGTACTTC. As protein: CASSSPPGETYEQYF. V usage is TRBV5-4 and J usage is TRBJ2-7; D remains ambiguous. This CDR3 has 15 amino acids. In germline, CDR1 is SGHNT, CDR2 YYREEE (reference sequence). Deletions cut 3 bases from V and 2 bases from J, with 15 bases between.

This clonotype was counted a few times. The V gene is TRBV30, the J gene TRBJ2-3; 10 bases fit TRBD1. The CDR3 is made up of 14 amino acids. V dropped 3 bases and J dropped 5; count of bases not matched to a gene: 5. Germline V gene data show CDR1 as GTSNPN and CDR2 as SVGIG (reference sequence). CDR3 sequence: CAWSPGQGRDTQYF. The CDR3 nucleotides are TGTGCCTGGAGCCCGGGACAGGGGAGAGATACGCAGTATTTT. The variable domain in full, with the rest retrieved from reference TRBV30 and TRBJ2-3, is SQTIHQWPATLVQPVGSPLSLECTVEGTSNPNLYWYRQAAGRGLQLLFYSVGIGQISSEVPQNLSASRPQDRQFILSSKKLLLSDSGFYLCAWSPGQGRDTQYFGPGTRLTVL.

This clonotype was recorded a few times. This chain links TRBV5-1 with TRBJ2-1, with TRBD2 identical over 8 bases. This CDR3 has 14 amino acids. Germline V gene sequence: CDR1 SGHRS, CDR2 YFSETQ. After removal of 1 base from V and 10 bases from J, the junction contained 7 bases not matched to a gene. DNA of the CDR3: TGCGCCAGCAGCTTGAGGACGGGAGGGACAGAGCAGTTCTTC. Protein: CASSLRTGGTEQFF.

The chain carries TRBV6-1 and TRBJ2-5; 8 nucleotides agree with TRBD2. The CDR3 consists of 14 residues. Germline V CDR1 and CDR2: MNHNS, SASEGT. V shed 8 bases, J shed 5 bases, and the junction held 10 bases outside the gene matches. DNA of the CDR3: TGTGCCAGCTACCAGCGGGAGAAGGGGGAGACCCAGTACTTC. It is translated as CASYQREKGETQYF.

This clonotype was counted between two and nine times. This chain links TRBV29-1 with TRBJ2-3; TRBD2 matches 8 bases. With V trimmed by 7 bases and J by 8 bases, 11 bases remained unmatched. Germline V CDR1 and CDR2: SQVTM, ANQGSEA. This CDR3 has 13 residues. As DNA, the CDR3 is TGCAGCGAGCAACTAGCGGCAACGAGTACGCAGTATTTT. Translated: CSEQLAATSTQYF.

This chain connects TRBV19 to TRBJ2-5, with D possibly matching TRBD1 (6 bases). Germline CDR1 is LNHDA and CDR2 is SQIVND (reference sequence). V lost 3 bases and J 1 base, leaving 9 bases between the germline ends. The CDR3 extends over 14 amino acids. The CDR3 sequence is CASSIDRSQETQYF. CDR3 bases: TGTGCCAGTAGTATTGACAGGTCCCAAGAGACCCAGTACTTC.

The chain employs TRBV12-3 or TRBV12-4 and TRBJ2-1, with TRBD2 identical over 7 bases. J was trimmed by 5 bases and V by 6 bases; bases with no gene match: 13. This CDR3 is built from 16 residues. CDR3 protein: CASRARGGSRNNEQFF. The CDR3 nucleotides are TGTGCCAGCAGAGCCCGAGGCGGGAGTAGGAACAATGAGCAGTTCTTC.

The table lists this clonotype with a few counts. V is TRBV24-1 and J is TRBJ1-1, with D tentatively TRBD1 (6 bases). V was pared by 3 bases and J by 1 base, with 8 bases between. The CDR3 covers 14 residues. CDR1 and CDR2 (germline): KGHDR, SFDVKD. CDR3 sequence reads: CATSDNRANTEAFF. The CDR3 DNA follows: TGTGCCACCAGTGATAACAGGGCGAACACTGAAGCTTTCTTT.

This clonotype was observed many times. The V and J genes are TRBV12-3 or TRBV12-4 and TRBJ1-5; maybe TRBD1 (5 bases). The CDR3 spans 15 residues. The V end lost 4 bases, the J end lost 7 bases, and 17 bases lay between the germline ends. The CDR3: CASSSRGVGFQPQHF. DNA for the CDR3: TGTGCCAGCAGTTCAAGAGGGGTAGGGTTCCAGCCCCAGCATTTT.

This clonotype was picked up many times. CDR3 nucleotides: TGCAGTGCCCCCGCCCGTAACTCCTACGAGCAGTACTTC. Translation: CSAPARNSYEQYF. The gene calls are TRBV20-1 and TRBJ2-7; D uncertain. Trimming cost V 6 bases and J 0 bases, with 12 bases left between them. The germline V gene has CDR1 DFQATT and CDR2 SNEGSKA (reference sequence). CDR3 length: 13 amino acids.

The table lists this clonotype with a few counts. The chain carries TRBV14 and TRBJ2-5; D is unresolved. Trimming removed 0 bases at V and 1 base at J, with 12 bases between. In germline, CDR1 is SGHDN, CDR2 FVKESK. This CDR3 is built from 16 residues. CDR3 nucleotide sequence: TGTGCCAGCAGCCAAGAAAAGGGCTCGTTCCAAGAGACCCAGTACTTC. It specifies CASSQEKGSFQETQYF.

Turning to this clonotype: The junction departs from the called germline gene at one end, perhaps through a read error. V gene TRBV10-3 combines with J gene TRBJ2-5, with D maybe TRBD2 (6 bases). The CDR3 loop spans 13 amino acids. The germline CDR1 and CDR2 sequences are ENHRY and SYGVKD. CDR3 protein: CVISEGRGETQYF. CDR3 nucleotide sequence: TGTGTCATCAGTGAAGGTCGGGGGGAGACCCAGTACTTC.

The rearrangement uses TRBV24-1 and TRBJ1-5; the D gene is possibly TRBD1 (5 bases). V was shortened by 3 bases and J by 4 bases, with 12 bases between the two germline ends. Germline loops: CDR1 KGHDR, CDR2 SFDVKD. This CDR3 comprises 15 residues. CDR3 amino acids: CATSDKGLSNQPQHF. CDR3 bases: TGTGCCACCAGTGATAAGGGGCTGAGTAATCAGCCCCAGCATTTT.

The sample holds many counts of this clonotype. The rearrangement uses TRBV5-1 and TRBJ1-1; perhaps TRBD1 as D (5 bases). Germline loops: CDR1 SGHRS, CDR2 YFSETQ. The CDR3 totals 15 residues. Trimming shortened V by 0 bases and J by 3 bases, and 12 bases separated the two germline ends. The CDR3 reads CASSLVGTGDTEAFF. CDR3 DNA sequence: TGCGCCAGCAGCTTGGTGGGGACGGGTGACACTGAAGCTTTCTTT.

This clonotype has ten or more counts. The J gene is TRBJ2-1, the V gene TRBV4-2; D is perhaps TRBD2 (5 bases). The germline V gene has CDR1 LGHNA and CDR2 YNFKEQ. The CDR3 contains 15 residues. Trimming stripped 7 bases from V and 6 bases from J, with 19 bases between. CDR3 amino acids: CASTFGREGFNEQFF. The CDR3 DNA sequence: TGTGCCAGCACCTTTGGACGGGAAGGATTCAATGAGCAGTTCTTC.